These 5 T cell receptor beta chains were all obtained from the same sample, sequenced in a study of shared clonotypes between healthy human individuals. Assay used: immunoSEQ multiplex PCR; TCRdb lists only in-frame clones, some missing. Of hundreds of thousands of clones listed, roughly 95% were seen once; the top ten hold around 0.11%. Naivety among CD8 cells was defined by CD45RO negativity and positive CCR7 selection, thereby excluding terminally differentiated effector memory CD45RA+ cells. The sample consisted of naive CD8+ T cells sorted from blood. The receptor source for this set is a woman in her 30s in good health.

This clone has a single count. The chain joins TRBV7-2 to TRBJ1-3; maybe TRBD1 (6 bases). V was shortened by 4 bases and J by 4 bases, with 11 bases between the two germline ends. The CDR3 sequence is 14 residues long. Germline assignment: CDR1 SGHTA and CDR2 FQGNSA. For the CDR3, the DNA is TGTGCCAGCAGCTCCCAGGGGAGCGGAAACACCATATATTTT. Translation gives CASSSQGSGNTIYF.

The V and J genes are TRBV4-1 and TRBJ1-1; D is unclear. CDR1 is MGHRA and CDR2 is YSYEKL in the germline V gene. Trimming stripped 5 bases from V and 1 base from J, with 11 bases between. The CDR3 is 14 residues long. The CDR3 sequence: CASSASTGNTEAFF. The CDR3 DNA reads as TGCGCCAGCAGCGCGTCGACGGGGAACACTGAAGCTTTCTTT.

The V and J genes are TRBV6-5 and TRBJ2-7; D might be TRBD1 (5 bases). There are 13 residues in the CDR3. The germline V gene has CDR1 MNHEY and CDR2 SVGAGI. Trimming cost V 8 bases and J 0 bases, with 11 bases left between them. As DNA, the CDR3 is TGTGCCAGCCAGGGCCGCAGCTCCTACGAGCAGTACTTC. Translation: CASQGRSSYEQYF.

Notes on this clone: Other nucleotide sequences in the sample specify the same CDR3. The chain links TRBV19 to TRBJ2-7; D may be TRBD2 (5 bases). V lost 6 bases and J 3 bases, leaving 6 bases between the germline ends. Germline loops: CDR1 LNHDA, CDR2 SQIVND (reference sequence). There are 11 residues in the CDR3. As DNA, the CDR3 is TGTGCCAGTAGAGAGGGCTACGAGCAGTACTTC. Its translation: CASREGYEQYF.

The rearrangement links TRBV6-4 to TRBJ2-1; 8 bases agree with TRBD2. The length of the CDR3 is 16 residues. CDR1 is MRHNA, CDR2 SNTAGT, per germline. V was clipped by 0 bases and J by 3 bases; unmatched bases: 4. The CDR3 here is CASSDSGTRIYNEQFF. The DNA for the CDR3 is TGTGCCAGCAGTGACTCCGGGACTAGGATCTACAATGAGCAGTTCTTC.